Sequencing of this TCR beta chain was carried out in a study of post-analysis software for immune sequencing data. Concerning this clonotype: Its cognate antigen is unknown.

Broader study findings: About five TRBV segments occurring more often in patients than controls included TRBV5-6, TRBV5-1 and TRBV20-1.

Germline V gives CDR1 SGHAT, CDR2 FQNNGV. The CDR3 runs to 16 residues. Every TCR beta cDNA library bore unique molecular identifiers. TCRdb reprocessed the PCR reads via MiXCR and lists one record per CDR3 protein. There are about 400,000 distinct CDR3 sequences in the sample; around a third occur only once, and 13% lies in the top ten. The clonotype comes from a girl between 5 and 17 years old with multiple sclerosis. This chain links TRBV11-2 with TRBJ2-7; 10 bases line up with TRBD2. The DNA end lines up better with TRBJ2-5; the J call may be wrong. Specimen: blood. Here the CDR3 DNA reads TGTGCCAGCAGCTTAGATCTAGCGGGGGCTATGAAGACCCAGTACTTC. It yields the protein CASSLDLAGAMKTQYF.